This T cell receptor beta chain was sequenced for a study of cytomegalovirus exposure and HLA in healthy donors. Points from the study as a whole: Within an earlier analysis, most TCR beta V segments proved productive either about 87% or about 30% of the time. Excluded were some V segments that proved indistinguishable, including TRBV6-2 and TRBV6-3.

As to this clone: What it recognizes is unknown.

Trimming shortened V by 1 base and J by 5 bases, and 8 bases separated the two germline ends. CDR1 MGHRA and CDR2 YSYEKL come from the germline V gene. The CDR3 has 14 amino acids. The PCR employed 60 Vbeta primers together with 13 Jbeta primers. TCRdb's copy holds only in-frame clones and misses some; the assay was immunoSEQ multiplex PCR. This table has 99,000 or so clones, over 9% appearing once. Input material: PBMCs. The TCR comes from a man in his forties in good health and CMV-seropositive. The V gene is TRBV4-1, the J gene TRBJ1-4; D is unclear. The chain's CDR3 is CASSQGAGNEKLFF. In nucleotides, the CDR3 is TGCGCCAGCAGCCAAGGGGCGGGGAATGAAAAACTGTTTTTT.